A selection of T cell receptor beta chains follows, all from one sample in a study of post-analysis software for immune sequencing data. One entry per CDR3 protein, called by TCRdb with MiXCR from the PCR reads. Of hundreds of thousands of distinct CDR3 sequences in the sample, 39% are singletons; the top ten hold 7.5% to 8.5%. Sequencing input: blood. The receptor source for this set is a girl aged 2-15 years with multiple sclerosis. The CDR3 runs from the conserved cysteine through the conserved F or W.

CDR3aa: CASSVFSGQGVGSYNEQFF
v_gene: TRBV9
j_gene: TRBJ2-1

CDR3aa: CASSVVDRDGYTF
v_gene: TRBV9
j_gene: TRBJ1-2

CDR3aa: CASSATLGNYGYTF
v_gene: TRBV6-4
j_gene: TRBJ1-2

CDR3aa: CASSSLTYEQYF
v_gene: TRBV11-2
j_gene: TRBJ2-7

CDR3aa: CASSLNSGVETQYF
v_gene: TRBV7-7
j_gene: TRBJ2-5

CDR3aa: CASSFQGEETQYF
v_gene: TRBV13
j_gene: .

CDR3aa: CSVSGQGAYNEQFF
v_gene: TRBV29-1
j_gene: TRBJ2-1

CDR3aa: CASSEFGGVDYEQYF
v_gene: TRBV6-1
j_gene: TRBJ2-7

CDR3aa: CASSDTDNYGYTF
v_gene: TRBV28
j_gene: TRBJ1-2

CDR3aa: CASSLEATNEKLFF
v_gene: TRBV5-1
j_gene: TRBJ1-4

CDR3aa: CASSESGTSLHEQYF
v_gene: TRBV10-1
j_gene: TRBJ2-7

CDR3aa: CASSPTNHNEQFF
v_gene: TRBV7-2
j_gene: TRBJ2-1

CDR3aa: CASSPVRGTQETQYF
v_gene: TRBV14
j_gene: TRBJ2-5

CDR3aa: CASSLAGETEAFF
v_gene: TRBV5-1
j_gene: TRBJ1-1

CDR3aa: CSARVQALPDEQFF
v_gene: TRBV20-1
j_gene: TRBJ2-1

CDR3aa: CASSQRWAGGTQYF
v_gene: TRBV14
j_gene: TRBJ2-5

CDR3aa: CASSLYSSSYNEQFF
v_gene: TRBV12-3/TRBV12-4
j_gene: TRBJ2-1

CDR3aa: CASSFLTGAGRVNYGYTF
v_gene: TRBV27
j_gene: TRBJ1-2

CDR3aa: CSARDLERYNEQFF
v_gene: TRBV20-1
j_gene: TRBJ2-1

CDR3aa: CASSQGPVTYEQYF
v_gene: TRBV4-2
j_gene: TRBJ2-7

CDR3aa: CASSNDWATYGYTF
v_gene: TRBV11-2
j_gene: TRBJ1-2

CDR3aa: CASLASRNEQFF
v_gene: TRBV27
j_gene: TRBJ2-1

CDR3aa: CASSLARQSGYGYTF
v_gene: TRBV7-2
j_gene: TRBJ1-2

CDR3aa: CASSRLGSSYNEQYF
v_gene: TRBV7-8
j_gene: TRBJ2-5

CDR3aa: CASSKSPSGEQYF
v_gene: TRBV21-1
j_gene: TRBJ2-7

CDR3aa: CASSQTGNNEQFF
v_gene: TRBV4-2
j_gene: TRBJ2-1

CDR3aa: CASSFSGPAYNEQFF
v_gene: TRBV5-1
j_gene: TRBJ2-1

CDR3aa: CASSFIGRQDFFSPLHF
v_gene: TRBV27
j_gene: TRBJ1-6

CDR3aa: CASSQPGRSKAFF
v_gene: TRBV5-1
j_gene: TRBJ1-1

CDR3aa: CASQGPGAETQYF
v_gene: TRBV5-1
j_gene: TRBJ2-5

CDR3aa: CASRERAGDNSPLHF
v_gene: TRBV5-1
j_gene: TRBJ1-6

CDR3aa: CSVEDWSGISTDTQYF
v_gene: TRBV29-1
j_gene: TRBJ2-3

CDR3aa: CSHRVVAGTDTQYF
v_gene: TRBV20-1
j_gene: TRBJ2-3

CDR3aa: CASSEFGGTDEQYF
v_gene: TRBV25-1
j_gene: TRBJ2-7

CDR3aa: CASSSRYSNTYEQYF
v_gene: TRBV28
j_gene: TRBJ2-7

CDR3aa: CASSQPGTASHYGYTF
v_gene: TRBV4-1
j_gene: TRBJ1-2

CDR3aa: CASSLYAGPTNEKRFF
v_gene: TRBV5-1
j_gene: TRBJ1-4

CDR3aa: CASSVGRGGEQFF
v_gene: TRBV7-7
j_gene: TRBJ2-1

CDR3aa: CATSDGTLHDEQFF
v_gene: TRBV24-1
j_gene: TRBJ2-1

CDR3aa: CASSPIASGRSTDTQYF
v_gene: TRBV18
j_gene: TRBJ2-3